The entry that follows covers one T cell receptor (beta chain) sequence. The germline gives CDR1 MNHEY, CDR2 SMNVEV (reference sequence). This CDR3 spans 15 amino acids. V shed 8 bases, J shed 6 bases, and the junction held 8 bases outside the gene matches. This sample was taken from a study of OX40 agonist ivuxolimab in advanced cancers. TCRdb's copy holds only in-frame clones and misses some; the assay was immunoSEQ multiplex PCR. The sample contains about 59,000 clones, 92% of which appear only once. The sequence derives from an adult with an advanced solid tumor such as melanoma, head and neck, liver or kidney cancer. The gene calls are TRBV27 and TRBJ2-2; 11 bases map to TRBD2. The sequenced sample was CD4+ or CD8+ T cells sorted from blood, obtained in a trial of the OX40 agonist ivuxolimab. In DNA form, the CDR3 reads TGTGCCAGCGGCAATCTAGCGGGAGGCGCCGGGGAGCTGTTTTTT. Protein product: CASGNLAGGAGELFF.